This T cell receptor beta chain was recorded in a study of blood T cell repertoires in COVID-19. Study information: Samples representing acute and convalescent COVID-19 were sourced from the United States, Italy and Spain. T cells, B-cell-depleted T cells, or PBMCs provided the cDNA or gDNA that served as material.

As originally analysed: Reference gene primer amplification yielded estimated nucleated cell counts. Assay used: immunoSEQ multiplex PCR; TCRdb lists only in-frame clones, some missing. From that table come the V and J calls and clone size; the DNA was used to work out D and trimming. The table shows over 120,000 clones, with approximately 88% occurring only once. The receptor was isolated from a woman between 50 and 59 years old with acute or convalescent COVID-19. Sequenced input: peripheral blood.

The CDR3 DNA follows: TGCGCCAGCAGCTTGGAGGGGGAGACCCAGTACTTC. This translates into CASSLEGETQYF. The chain links TRBV5-1 to TRBJ2-5; weak D call: TRBD1 (5 bases). CDR3 length equals 12 residues. Germline loops: CDR1 SGHRS, CDR2 YFSETQ. Trimming pared 0 bases from V and 5 bases from J, leaving 5 bases between.